This T cell receptor (beta chain) was sequenced in a study of blood T cell repertoires in COVID-19. Study-wide context: Researchers got acute and convalescent COVID-19 samples from the United States, Italy and Spain. PBMCs, B-cell-depleted T cells, or T cells provided the cDNA or gDNA that made up the material.

This CDR3 spans 16 amino acids. Trimming removed 1 base from V and 3 bases from J, with 15 bases in between. Germline V gives CDR1 SGHTA, CDR2 FQGNSA. Authors' analysis steps: Estimation of nucleated cell counts relied on the amplification of reference gene primers. Clones were sequenced by immunoSEQ multiplex PCR, and TCRdb holds only the in-frame ones, with some missing. The V and J calls and the clone size are those of that table, but D and trimming were determined from the DNA. The repertoire holds about 170,000 clones, with roughly 82% as singletons. The rearrangement uses TRBV7-2 and TRBJ2-5; D possibly corresponds to TRBD1 (5 bases). The TCR comes from a woman in her 70s with acute or convalescent COVID-19. Source material: peripheral blood. The CDR3 is CASSLEVRAAKETQYF. The CDR3 bases are TGTGCCAGCAGCTTAGAGGTCAGGGCCGCAAAAGAGACCCAGTACTTC.